The TCR beta chain described here comes from a study of blood T cells in healthy people across ages. This CDR3 is built from 15 residues. Losses at the gene ends were 4 bases for V and 7 bases for J; bases not matched to a gene: 5. Germline CDR1 reads SGHRS; CDR2 reads YFSETQ. The authors ran a second PCR of roughly 6 to 11 cycles using a sample-barcoded 5' primer and a J-beta primer mix. MiXCR was run by TCRdb on the 5' RACE reads, yielding one entry per CDR3 protein. In the table there are about 540,000 distinct CDR3 sequences, more than 20% of which are singletons. The sample was also reused in another study, on T cells of mothers and their children.

J is TRBJ2-1 and V is TRBV5-1; 13 nucleotides match TRBD2. Sequencing used blood. The TCR sequence derives from a boy younger than 18 in good health. The DNA for the CDR3 is TGCGCCAGCAGCGCGACTAGCGGGGGGAAGAATGAGCAGTTCTTC. Amino acids: CASSATSGGKNEQFF.